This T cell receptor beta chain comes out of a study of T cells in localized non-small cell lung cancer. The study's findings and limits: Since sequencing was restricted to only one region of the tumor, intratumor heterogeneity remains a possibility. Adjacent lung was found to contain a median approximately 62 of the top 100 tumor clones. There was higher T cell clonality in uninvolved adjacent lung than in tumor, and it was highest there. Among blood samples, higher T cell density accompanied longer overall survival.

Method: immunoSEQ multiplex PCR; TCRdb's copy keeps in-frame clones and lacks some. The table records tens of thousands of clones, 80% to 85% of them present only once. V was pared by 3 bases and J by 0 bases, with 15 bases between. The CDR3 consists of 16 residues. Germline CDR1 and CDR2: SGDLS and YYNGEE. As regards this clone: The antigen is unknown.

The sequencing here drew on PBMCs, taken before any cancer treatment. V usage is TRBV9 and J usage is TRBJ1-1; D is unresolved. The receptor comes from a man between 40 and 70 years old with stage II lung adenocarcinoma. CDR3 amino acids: CASSADGSYMNTEAFF. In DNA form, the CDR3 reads TGTGCCAGCAGCGCAGACGGATCCTACATGAACACTGAAGCTTTCTTT. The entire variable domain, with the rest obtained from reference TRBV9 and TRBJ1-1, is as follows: DSGVTQTPKHLITATGQRVTLRCSPRSGDLSVYWYQQSLDQGLQFLIQYYNGEERAKGNILERFSAQQFPDLHSELNLSSLELGDSALYFCASSADGSYMNTEAFFGQGTRLTVV.